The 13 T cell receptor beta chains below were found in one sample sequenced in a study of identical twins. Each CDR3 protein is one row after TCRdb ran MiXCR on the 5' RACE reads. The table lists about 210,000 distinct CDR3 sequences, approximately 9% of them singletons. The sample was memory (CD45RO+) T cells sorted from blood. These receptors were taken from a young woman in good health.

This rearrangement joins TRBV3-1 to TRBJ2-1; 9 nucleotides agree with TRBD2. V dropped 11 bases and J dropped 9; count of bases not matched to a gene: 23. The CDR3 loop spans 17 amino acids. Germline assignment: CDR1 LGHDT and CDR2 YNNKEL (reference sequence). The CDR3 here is CACCKEVAGAPGSEQFF. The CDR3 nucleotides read TGTGCCTGCTGCAAAGAGGTAGCGGGGGCACCTGGTAGTGAGCAGTTCTTC.

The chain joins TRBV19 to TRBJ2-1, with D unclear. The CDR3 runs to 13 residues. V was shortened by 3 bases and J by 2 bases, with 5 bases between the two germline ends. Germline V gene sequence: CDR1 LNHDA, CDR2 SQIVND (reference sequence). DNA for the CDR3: TGTGCCAGTAGTATGGGGACCTACAATGAGCAGTTCTTC. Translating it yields CASSMGTYNEQFF.

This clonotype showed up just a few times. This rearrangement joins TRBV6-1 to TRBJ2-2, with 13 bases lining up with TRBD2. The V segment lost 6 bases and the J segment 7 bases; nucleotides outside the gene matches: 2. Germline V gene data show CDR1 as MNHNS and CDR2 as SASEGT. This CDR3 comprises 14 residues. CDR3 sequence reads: CASRTSGGIGELFF. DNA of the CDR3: TGTGCCAGCAGGACTAGCGGGGGGATCGGGGAGCTGTTTTTT.

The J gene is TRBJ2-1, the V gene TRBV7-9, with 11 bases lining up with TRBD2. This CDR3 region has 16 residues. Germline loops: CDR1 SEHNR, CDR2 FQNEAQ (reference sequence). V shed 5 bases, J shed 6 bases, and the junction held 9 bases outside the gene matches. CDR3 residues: CASSPLLAGAPNEQFF. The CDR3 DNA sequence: TGTGCCAGCAGCCCCCTACTAGCGGGAGCTCCCAATGAGCAGTTCTTC.

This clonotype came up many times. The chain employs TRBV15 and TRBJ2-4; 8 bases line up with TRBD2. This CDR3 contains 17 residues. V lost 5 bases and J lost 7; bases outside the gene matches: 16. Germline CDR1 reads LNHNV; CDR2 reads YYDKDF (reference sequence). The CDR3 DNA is TGTGCCACCAGCCCCCGCCGGGATAGCGGGAAGCATAACATTCAGTACTTC. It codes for CATSPRRDSGKHNIQYF.

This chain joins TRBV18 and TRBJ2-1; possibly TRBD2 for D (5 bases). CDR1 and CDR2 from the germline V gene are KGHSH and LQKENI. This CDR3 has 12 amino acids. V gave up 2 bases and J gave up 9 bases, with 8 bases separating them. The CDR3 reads CASSPRTLEQFF. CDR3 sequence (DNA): TGTGCCAGCTCACCAAGGACTCTTGAGCAGTTCTTC.

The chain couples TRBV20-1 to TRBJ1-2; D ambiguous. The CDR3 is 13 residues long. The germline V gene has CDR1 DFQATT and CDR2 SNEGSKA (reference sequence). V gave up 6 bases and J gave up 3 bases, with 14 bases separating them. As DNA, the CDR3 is TGCAGTGCCGATCCTTCTTCGGACTATGGCTACACCTTC. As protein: CSADPSSDYGYTF.

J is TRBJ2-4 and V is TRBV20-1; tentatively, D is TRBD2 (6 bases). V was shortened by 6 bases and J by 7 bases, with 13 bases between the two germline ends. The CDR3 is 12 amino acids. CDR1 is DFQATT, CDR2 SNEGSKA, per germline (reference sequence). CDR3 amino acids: CSALEAGNIQYF. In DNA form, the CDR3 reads TGCAGTGCCCTGGAGGCGGGGAACATTCAGTACTTC.

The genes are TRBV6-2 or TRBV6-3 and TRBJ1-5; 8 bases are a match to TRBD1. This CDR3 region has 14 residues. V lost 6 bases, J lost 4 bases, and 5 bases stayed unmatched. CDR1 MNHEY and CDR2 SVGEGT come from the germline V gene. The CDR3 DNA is TGTGCCAGCAGCCCGGACAGGGCGAATCAGCCCCAGCATTTT. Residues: CASSPDRANQPQHF.

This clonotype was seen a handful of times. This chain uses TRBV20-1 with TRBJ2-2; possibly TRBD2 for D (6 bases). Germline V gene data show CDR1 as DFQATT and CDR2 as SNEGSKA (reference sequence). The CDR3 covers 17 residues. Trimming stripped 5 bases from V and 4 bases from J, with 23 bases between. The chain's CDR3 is CSALRSYIGGGTGELFF. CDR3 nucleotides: TGCAGTGCTCTAAGATCTTATATTGGGGGAGGCACCGGGGAGCTGTTTTTT.

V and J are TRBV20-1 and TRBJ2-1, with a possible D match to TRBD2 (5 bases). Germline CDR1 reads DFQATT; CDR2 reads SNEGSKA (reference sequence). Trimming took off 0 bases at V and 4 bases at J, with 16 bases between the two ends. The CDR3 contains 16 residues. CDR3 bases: TGCAGTGCTAGAGATAGTAGCGCCAATCCGTACAATGAGCAGTTCTTC. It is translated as CSARDSSANPYNEQFF.

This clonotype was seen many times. As DNA, the CDR3 is TGCGCCAGCAGCTCCGGTCGAGAGAGAGCTTTCTTT. Its protein product is CASSSGRERAFF. The chain recombines TRBV5-1 with TRBJ1-1; D unclear. CDR3 length equals 12 residues. The germline V gene has CDR1 SGHRS and CDR2 YFSETQ. Trimming cost V 3 bases and J 10 bases, with 13 bases left between them. Supplemented by reference TRBV5-1 and TRBJ1-1, the full variable domain reads KAGVTQTPRYLIKTRGQQVTLSCSPISGHRSVSWYQQTPGQGLQFLFEYFSETQRNKGNFPGRFSGRQFSNSRSEMNVSTLELGDSALYLCASSSGRERAFFGQGTRLTVV.

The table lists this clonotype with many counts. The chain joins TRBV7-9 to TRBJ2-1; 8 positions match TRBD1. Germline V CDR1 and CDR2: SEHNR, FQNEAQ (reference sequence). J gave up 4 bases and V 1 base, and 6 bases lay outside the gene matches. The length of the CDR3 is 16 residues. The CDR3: CASSLDGTGGYNEQFF. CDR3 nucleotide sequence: TGTGCCAGCAGCTTAGACGGGACAGGAGGGTACAATGAGCAGTTCTTC. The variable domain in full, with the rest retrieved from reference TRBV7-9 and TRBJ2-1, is DTGVSQNPRHKITKRGQNVTFRCDPISEHNRLYWYRQTLGQGPEFLTYFQNEAQLEKSRLLSDRFSAERPKGSFSTLEIQRTEQGDSAMYLCASSLDGTGGYNEQFFGPGTRLTVL.